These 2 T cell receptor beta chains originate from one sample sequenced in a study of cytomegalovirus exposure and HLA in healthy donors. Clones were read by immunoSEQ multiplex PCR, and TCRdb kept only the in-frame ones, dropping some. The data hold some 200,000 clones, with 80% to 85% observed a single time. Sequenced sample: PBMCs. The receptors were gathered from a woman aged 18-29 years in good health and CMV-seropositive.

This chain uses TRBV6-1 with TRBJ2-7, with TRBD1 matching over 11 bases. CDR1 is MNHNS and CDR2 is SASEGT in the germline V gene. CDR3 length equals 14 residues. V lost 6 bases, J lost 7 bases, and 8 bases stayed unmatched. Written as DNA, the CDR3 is TGTGCCAGCAGGGACACCGGGACAGGGGGTGAGCAGTACTTC. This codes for CASRDTGTGGEQYF.

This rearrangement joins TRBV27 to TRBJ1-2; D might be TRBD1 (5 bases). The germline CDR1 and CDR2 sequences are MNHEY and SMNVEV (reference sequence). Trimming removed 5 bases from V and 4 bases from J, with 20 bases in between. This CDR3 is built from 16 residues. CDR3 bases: TGTGCCAGCAGTCTAAAGGGGCAGGGCCAGGGCTATGGCTACACCTTC. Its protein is CASSLKGQGQGYGYTF.